The 24 T cell receptor beta chains in this list originate from one sample, sequenced in a study of response to subunit inactivated influenza vaccine. TCRdb recomputed calls from the RT-PCR reads with MiXCR, one row per CDR3 protein. This sample has hundreds of thousands of distinct CDR3 sequences; approximately 18% occur once, and the top ten carry about 11%. Sample: PBMCs from blood, taken 4 to 6 days after vaccination. The receptors derive from a man aged 50 or older who received an inactivated influenza vaccine.

This sequence joins TRBV4-3 and TRBJ2-7; D perhaps matches TRBD2 (6 bases). V gave up 3 bases and J gave up 5 bases, with 14 bases separating them. The CDR3 length is 14 residues. Germline CDR1 and CDR2: LGHNA and YSLEER. This chain's CDR3 is CASSQQGLSDEQYF. The CDR3 DNA sequence: TGCGCCAGCAGCCAGCAGGGACTTTCGGACGAGCAGTACTTC.

The chain uses TRBV20-1 and TRBJ2-7, with 8 nucleotides matching TRBD2. The germline V gene has CDR1 DFQATT and CDR2 SNEGSKA (reference sequence). The CDR3 has 14 residues. The J segment lost 3 bases and the V segment lost 5 bases, leaving 9 bases of the junction unmatched. In DNA form, the CDR3 reads TGCAGTGCTGCGGACCAGCTAGCGGGCTACGAGCAGTACTTC. The encoded protein is CSAADQLAGYEQYF.

V is TRBV13 and J is TRBJ2-1; 16 bases agree with TRBD2. V gave up 0 bases and J gave up 7 bases; unmatched junction bases: 6. The CDR3 loop spans 18 amino acids. CDR1 and CDR2 (germline): PRHDT, FYEKMQ (reference sequence). CDR3 bases: TGTGCCAGCAGCTTAGGCGGGACTAGCGGGAGGGCGAAGAATGAGCAGTTCTTC. It translates to CASSLGGTSGRAKNEQFF.

The chain carries TRBV4-3 and TRBJ2-4; 7 nucleotides agree with TRBD1. This CDR3 comprises 16 residues. Trimming at V came to 1 base and at J to 2 bases, leaving 5 bases not matched to a gene. CDR1 and CDR2 from the germline V gene are LGHNA and YSLEER. CDR3 loop: CASSQAGGGPKNIQYF. The CDR3 DNA is TGCGCCAGCAGCCAAGCAGGGGGTGGCCCCAAAAACATTCAGTACTTC.

This clonotype was counted only a few times. The V gene is TRBV7-9, the J gene TRBJ2-7; possibly TRBD1 or TRBD2 for D (6 bases each). The CDR3 contains 15 residues. V dropped 4 bases and J dropped 7 bases, with 20 bases sitting between them. Germline V gene lookup returns CDR1 SEHNR and CDR2 FQNEAQ (reference sequence). CDR3 in DNA: TGTGCCAGCAGCTATAAACCCGGGGGCCTGGGGGAGCAGTACTTC. This translates into CASSYKPGGLGEQYF.

This clonotype was observed a few times. The CDR3 protein is CAIGAGLQETQYF. The CDR3, as DNA: TGTGCCATCGGGGCTGGGCTGCAAGAGACCCAGTACTTC. This rearrangement joins TRBV10-3 to TRBJ2-5, with a tentative D call TRBD1 (5 bases). Trimming stripped 8 bases from V and 2 bases from J, with 12 bases between. The germline gives CDR1 ENHRY, CDR2 SYGVKD. The CDR3 runs 13 residues.

This clonotype was counted many times. V gene TRBV15 combines with J gene TRBJ1-5; no definite D call. CDR3 length equals 15 residues. V gave up 0 bases and J gave up 9 bases, with 15 bases separating them. Germline CDR1 LNHNV, CDR2 YYDKDF (reference sequence). CDR3 sequence: CATSRDQVTIWPQHF. The CDR3, as DNA: TGTGCCACCAGCAGAGATCAGGTCACAATATGGCCCCAGCATTTT.

The chain recombines TRBV5-1 with TRBJ2-1, with D maybe TRBD2 (6 bases). This CDR3 spans 15 amino acids. V was trimmed by 2 bases and J by 8 bases, leaving 17 bases between them. Germline-derived CDR1 and CDR2 are SGHRS and YFSETQ. The CDR3 bases are TGCGCCAGCAGCTTCCGACTAGATCGTCGGGATGAGCAGTTCTTC. Translating it yields CASSFRLDRRDEQFF.

The V and J genes are TRBV5-1 and TRBJ2-3; possibly TRBD1 for D (6 bases). CDR1 is SGHRS and CDR2 is YFSETQ in the germline V gene. The CDR3 is 15 amino acids. V shed 6 bases and J shed 2 bases, with 16 bases lying between them. CDR3 nucleotide sequence: TGCGCCAGCACGTTACCAACAGGGACCACAGATACGCAGTATTTT. Translating gives CASTLPTGTTDTQYF.

This clonotype was counted between two and nine times. CDR3 in amino acids: CSASVRDISYEQYF. In nucleotides, the CDR3 is TGCAGTGCTAGCGTTCGGGACATCTCCTACGAGCAGTACTTC. The J gene is TRBJ2-7, the V gene TRBV20-1; D may be TRBD1 (6 bases). The V end was cut by 3 bases, the J end by 0 bases, with 12 bases between. The germline gives CDR1 DFQATT, CDR2 SNEGSKA (reference sequence). The CDR3 runs to 14 residues.

This clonotype was picked up a small number of times. The rearrangement uses TRBV4-2 and TRBJ2-2; TRBD2 aligns across 11 bases. Germline loops: CDR1 LGHNA, CDR2 YNFKEQ. V was clipped by 1 base and J by 0 bases; unmatched bases: 4. This CDR3 comprises 18 residues. The chain's CDR3 is CASSQVGSGGANTGELFF. CDR3 DNA: TGTGCCAGCAGCCAAGTGGGTAGCGGGGGGGCGAACACCGGGGAGCTGTTTTTT.

CDR3 sequence: CSGGGASGTEAFF. The DNA for the CDR3 is TGCAGTGGGGGAGGCGCAAGCGGCACTGAAGCTTTCTTT. This rearrangement joins TRBV20-1 to TRBJ1-1, with D uncertain. There are 13 residues in the CDR3. Germline V gene lookup returns CDR1 DFQATT and CDR2 SNEGSKA (reference sequence). V was clipped by 7 bases and J by 4 bases, with 16 bases between them.

The chain is built from TRBV2 and TRBJ2-1; TRBD2 agrees at 8 bases. The germline V gene has CDR1 SNHLY and CDR2 FYNNEI. V shed 6 bases, J shed 6 bases, and the junction held 7 bases outside the gene matches. The CDR3 is made up of 14 amino acids. Here the CDR3 reads CASSAGLAINEQFF. The CDR3, as DNA: TGTGCCAGCAGCGCCGGACTAGCTATCAATGAGCAGTTCTTC.

This clonotype has a handful of counts. The chain's CDR3 is CASSQGTSTGNTIYF. The CDR3 DNA follows: TGTGCCAGCAGCCAAGGGACATCCACTGGAAACACCATATATTTT. The chain is built from TRBV4-2 and TRBJ1-3; D is perhaps TRBD1 (5 bases). Germline V gene data show CDR1 as LGHNA and CDR2 as YNFKEQ. The CDR3 length is 15 residues. With 1 base removed from V and 2 bases from J, the gap between germline ends came to 9 bases.

This clonotype was detected only a few times. The rearrangement links TRBV12-3 or TRBV12-4 to TRBJ2-6, with D uncertain. This CDR3 is built from 14 residues. V dropped 3 bases and J dropped 6 bases, with 9 bases sitting between them. CDR3 nucleotide sequence: TGTGCCAGCAGTTTTTCGGCCGAGGCCAACGTCCTGACTTTC. Protein: CASSFSAEANVLTF.

V gene TRBV6-2 or TRBV6-3 combines with J gene TRBJ2-6; D is possibly TRBD2 (6 bases). Trimming removed 0 bases at V and 2 bases at J, with 17 bases between. The CDR3 is made up of 19 amino acids. CDR1 MNHEY and CDR2 SVGEGT come from the germline V gene. The CDR3 loop reads CASSYSTANGSTGANVLTF. The CDR3 DNA is TGTGCCAGCAGTTACTCGACGGCTAACGGGAGTACTGGGGCCAACGTCCTGACTTTC.

The chain employs TRBV18 and TRBJ2-7, with TRBD2 matching over 9 bases. This CDR3 contains 15 residues. The trim removed 2 bases at V and 3 bases at J, leaving 5 bases unmatched. Per the germline V gene, CDR1 is KGHSH and CDR2 is LQKENI. The CDR3 DNA follows: TGTGCCAGCTCACCAAATGCGGGGGGGCTCTACGAGCAGTACTTC. It specifies CASSPNAGGLYEQYF.

At least ten counts were recorded for this clonotype. This chain links TRBV5-1 with TRBJ2-2; 9 nucleotides match TRBD1. V gave up 3 bases and J gave up 6 bases; unmatched junction bases: 6. The germline V gene encodes CDR1 SGHRS and CDR2 YFSETQ. The CDR3 consists of 15 residues. The CDR3: CASSSRDREAGELFF. The CDR3 DNA reads as TGCGCCAGCAGCTCCCGGGACAGGGAGGCCGGGGAGCTGTTTTTT.

The V gene is TRBV11-2, the J gene TRBJ2-1; 9 nucleotides align to TRBD1. Losses at the gene ends were 4 bases for V and 4 bases for J; bases not matched to a gene: 8. This CDR3 is 16 amino acids long. Germline CDR1 SGHAT, CDR2 FQNNGV. The DNA for the CDR3 is TGTGCCAGCAGCTCTTACAGGGGGCCGATTTACAATGAGCAGTTCTTC. Encoded protein: CASSSYRGPIYNEQFF.

The chain has TRBV7-3 and TRBJ1-6, with 7 bases that match TRBD1. V shed 4 bases, J shed 7 bases, and the junction held 7 bases outside the gene matches. The CDR3 spans 15 residues. The germline gives CDR1 SGHTA, CDR2 FQGTGA. CDR3 sequence (DNA): TGTGCCAGCAGCTCTACCGGGACAGAGAATTCACCCCTCCACTTT. Translation: CASSSTGTENSPLHF.

The chain employs TRBV20-1 and TRBJ2-1; D possibly corresponds to TRBD2 (6 bases). Trimming pared 2 bases from V and 9 bases from J, leaving 17 bases between. CDR3 size: 14 residues. In germline, CDR1 is DFQATT, CDR2 SNEGSKA (reference sequence). Here the CDR3 DNA reads TGCAGTGCTAGACCCCCCCTAGCGTCGGCTGAGCAGTTCTTC. Translation gives CSARPPLASAEQFF.

The CDR3 DNA sequence: TGCAGCGTTGAAGATCGGCAGAGGACTAGCACAGATACGCAGTATTTT. As protein: CSVEDRQRTSTDTQYF. This chain connects TRBV29-1 to TRBJ2-3; D perhaps matches TRBD2 (5 bases). The germline CDR1 and CDR2 sequences are SQVTM and ANQGSEA. V was shortened by 0 bases and J by 0 bases, with 13 bases between the two germline ends. This CDR3 spans 16 amino acids.

This chain links TRBV28 with TRBJ1-1; no definite D call. CDR3 length equals 16 residues. V lost 6 bases and J 0 bases, leaving 17 bases between the germline ends. Germline CDR1 is MDHEN and CDR2 is SYDVKM. The CDR3 sequence is CASSLYSSAMNTEAFF. The CDR3, as DNA: TGTGCCAGCAGCCTATACAGTTCGGCAATGAACACTGAAGCTTTCTTT.

In this sample, this clonotype turned up a few times. The rearrangement joins TRBV24-1 to TRBJ2-1, with 8 bases lining up with TRBD1. The CDR3 is made up of 15 amino acids. Trimming at V came to 5 bases and at J to 8 bases, leaving 10 bases not matched to a gene. Germline CDR1 is KGHDR and CDR2 is SFDVKD. This chain's CDR3 is CATSVRGQGDDEQFF. The CDR3 coding sequence is TGTGCCACCAGTGTCAGGGGGCAAGGAGACGATGAGCAGTTCTTC.